This TCR beta chain was obtained from a study of blood T cell repertoires in COVID-19. This clone was counted a single time. Measured with immunoSEQ multiplex PCR; TCRdb has only the in-frame clones, and not every one. The repertoire holds about 300,000 clones, with 87% as singletons. J gave up 3 bases and V 3 bases, and 5 bases lay outside the gene matches. Germline V gene data show CDR1 as LGHNA and CDR2 as YNFKEQ. The CDR3 consists of 14 residues. The chain is built from TRBV4-2 and TRBJ2-7; 7 bases agree with TRBD1. This receptor was taken from a woman in her 40s who had recovered from COVID-19. The sample was peripheral blood. CDR3 sequence (DNA): TGTGCCAGCAGCCAGGACAGGTATAACTACGAGCAGTACTTC. Amino acids: CASSQDRYNYEQYF.